This T cell receptor beta chain originates from a study of blood T cell repertoires in COVID-19 (dated by TCRdb to the early 2020s). Study-level background: Samples covering the acute and convalescent phases of COVID-19 were provided by collaborators in the United States, Italy and Spain. The sample metadata nearly always contained a de-identified subject ID, COVID-19 status, age in years and sex. Where available, HLA class I and class II types were taken from metadata supplied by the sample provider and were not determined by assay-based typing. The material from the prospective study consisted of cDNA or gDNA derived from T cells, B-cell-depleted T cells, or PBMCs. Samples came from the ongoing ImmuneRACE study (first 160 participants) plus 1,254 subjects from 6 global collaborators. A freely available public database, intended as a resource for researchers studying the immune response to SARS-CoV-2, is where the repertoires were released. Subjects who had been exposed to COVID-19, were actively infected with it, or had recovered from it provided the deeply sampled blood TCRbeta repertoires that made up the dataset.

Deletion took 8 bases off V and 1 base off J, with a span of 11 bases between the germline ends. Taken from cysteine to phenylalanine, the CDR3 has 14 residues. Only CDR3 DNA remains: 42 bases, in frame from the first base. Via the germline V gene, CDR1 is SNHLY and CDR2 FYNNEI. Broader findings and caveats from the paper: The amount of clinical and demographic metadata varied by source and participant and was provided uncurated.

TCRbeta CDR3 regions were amplified from genomic DNA by means of the immunoSEQ Assay, a bias-controlled multiplex PCR. The study's own analysis went as follows. The number of nucleated cells in each sample was estimated by amplification of reference gene primers within the assay. Sequence reads were collapsed and filtered to measure the absolute abundance of every unique TCRbeta CDR3 rearrangement. For each sample, productive Simpson clonality was calculated by taking the square root of Simpson's diversity index across productive rearrangements. TCRdb carries this immuneACCESS record with in-frame sequences only. Its versions omit some clonotypes, under half of them owing to an unresolved V gene in the studies checked, with the rest unexplained. From that table come the V and J calls and clone size; the DNA was used to work out D and trimming. For this sample the table gives under 300,000 clones, of which approximately 84% were detected only once. Clones ranked in the top ten supply 15% to 19% of the sample.

About this clone itself: Its antigen is unknown. The sample holds no much larger clone one base away, and base qualities are not on file.

Enrolling through a virtual design, the prospective study's participants ranged in age from about 18 to 89 years and lived across around 25 United States geographic areas. In the prospective study, cohorts were assigned on the basis of participant-reported clinical history obtained from a screening survey and a study questionnaire. Recovered participants in ImmuneRACE Cohort 3 were defined as having two consecutive negative NP/OP PCR tests, clearance from a healthcare professional, or resolution of symptoms. Mobile phlebotomists in the prospective study collected whole blood, serum and a nasopharyngeal or oropharyngeal swab from every participant. Participants in the prospective study had the option to provide additional blood draws and questionnaires over an approximately two-month period. Before DNA extraction, prospective study blood samples were shipped either frozen or at room temperature.

This receptor chain uses TRBV2 and TRBJ1-4; the D region possibly corresponds to TRBD1 (5 bases align). The source material was PBMCs or T cells enriched from blood (not recorded which). The source is a man between 18 and 35 years old who had recovered from COVID-19. The DNA sequence is as follows: TGTGCCAGCCTCGGTCAGGGAACTAATGAAAAACTGTTTTTT. It encodes CASLGQGTNEKLFF.